This is a list of T cell receptor beta chains from one sample in a study of T-cell reconstitution after alpha-beta-depleted transplantation in children. Via MiXCR, TCRdb re-called the PCR reads, giving one row per CDR3 protein. Of 450,000 to 500,000 distinct CDR3 sequences in the sample, under 15% are singletons; the top ten hold approximately 5.4%. The starting material was PBMCs from the stem cell graft donor, obtained from the stem cell graft. The receptors derive from a human donor who donated a stem cell graft to a child with combined immunodeficiency. Both conserved end residues are part of each CDR3. The D gene is left open where the match is weak. Not every row has a clone size; where given, it reads once, few, many or a size class.

v_call	j_call	clone_size	d_call	cdr3_nt	cdr3_aa
TRBV5-1	TRBJ2-3	NA	TRBD1	TGCGCCAGCAGCTTCGGGACAGGGAACACAGATACGCAGTATTTT	CASSFGTGNTDTQYF
TRBV12-3/TRBV12-4	TRBJ2-1	many	TRBD1	TGTGCCAGCAGTTCGGACAGGGGGAAAAATGAGCAGTTCTTC	CASSSDRGKNEQFF
TRBV6-5	TRBJ2-7	many	TRBD1	TGTGCCAGCCGGGTAACCGGGACAGGGCATTACGAGCAGTACTTC	CASRVTGTGHYEQYF
TRBV7-9	TRBJ2-2	NA	TRBD1	TGTGCCAGCAGCCCACCGGGACAGGGGTTCGGGGAGCTGTTTTTT	CASSPPGQGFGELFF
TRBV11-2	TRBJ2-4	NA	TRBD2	TGTGCCAGCAGCGTGGGGACTAGCGGGACAATACAACAGTACTTC	CASSVGTSGTIQQYF
TRBV20-1	TRBJ2-3	many	NA	TGCAGTGCTAATCTAGCGCGTAGAGCAGATACGCAGTATTTT	CSANLARRADTQYF
TRBV6-1	TRBJ2-1	few	TRBD2	TGTGCCAGCAGCCCCACTCTGACTAGCCCCACCTACAATGAGCAGTTCTTC	CASSPTLTSPTYNEQFF
TRBV12-5	TRBJ2-1	few	NA	TGTGCTAGTGGTTACGGGTACAATGAGCAGTTCTTC	CASGYGYNEQFF
TRBV11-3	TRBJ1-6	NA	TRBD1	TGTGCCAGCAGCTTACGAAAGGGGGCGAAGGATTCACCCCTCCACTTT	CASSLRKGAKDSPLHF
TRBV7-2	TRBJ2-3	NA	TRBD2	TGTGCCAGCAGCTTAGGCCCCCCTAGCGGGAGTACAGATACGCAGTATTTT	CASSLGPPSGSTDTQYF
TRBV29-1	TRBJ1-2	NA	TRBD1	TGCAGCGTTGACGGTGGGACAGGGAACTATGGCTACACCTTC	CSVDGGTGNYGYTF
TRBV6-5	TRBJ1-1	few	NA	TGTGCCAGCAGTTACTCGATAAGGAGTAACACTGAAGCTTTCTTT	CASSYSIRSNTEAFF
TRBV29-1	TRBJ2-3	few	NA	TGCAGCGTTGAGATTGCGACCCTCACAGATACGCAGTATTTT	CSVEIATLTDTQYF
TRBV6-2/TRBV6-3	TRBJ2-3	NA	NA	TGTGCCACCAGTCCATTACCGTCGGATACGCAGTATTTT	CATSPLPSDTQYF
TRBV5-1	TRBJ2-7	few	NA	TGCGCCAGCAGCTACACGGGCCCAGGCTACGAGCAGTACTTC	CASSYTGPGYEQYF
TRBV12-3/TRBV12-4	TRBJ2-7	NA	NA	TGTGCCAGCAGTTTAAGGGGGTTAGGGGGGCTGGACTCCTACGAGCAGTACTTC	CASSLRGLGGLDSYEQYF
TRBV29-1	TRBJ1-1	few	NA	TGCAGCGTTTCGGACAGTCCCACTGAAGCTTTCTTT	CSVSDSPTEAFF
TRBV6-2/TRBV6-3	TRBJ2-7	many	NA	TGTGCCAGCAGGGATGGGGGCTACGAGCAGTACTTC	CASRDGGYEQYF
TRBV12-3/TRBV12-4	TRBJ2-7	few	TRBD1	TGTGCCAGCAGAGAGACAGGGGGCGTCGAGCAGTACTTC	CASRETGGVEQYF
TRBV15	TRBJ2-3	many	TRBD1	TGTGCCACCAGCAGAGTCCCGGACAGGGGCAAGGATACGCAGTATTTT	CATSRVPDRGKDTQYF
TRBV12-3/TRBV12-4	TRBJ1-3	NA	NA	TGTGCCAGCAGATTAGACTCTGGAAACACCATATATTTT	CASRLDSGNTIYF
TRBV6-1	TRBJ2-7	NA	TRBD2	TGTGCCAGCAGGACCGGACTAGCGGGAGGCTACGAGCAGTACTTC	CASRTGLAGGYEQYF
TRBV10-3	TRBJ2-7	NA	NA	TGTGCCATCGCGGGGGCCTCCTACGAGCAGTACTTC	CAIAGASYEQYF
TRBV20-1	TRBJ2-1	many	NA	TGCAGTGCTAGAGTGGACGGGAGTGAGGTTGAGCAGTTCTTC	CSARVDGSEVEQFF